This is a list of T cell receptor beta chains from one sample in a study of T cells in Graves' hyperthyroidism and ophthalmopathy. TCRdb redid the calling of the multiplex PCR reads with MiXCR, one entry per CDR3 protein. Among roughly 93,000 distinct CDR3 sequences listed, approximately 40% were seen once. The source material was peripheral blood or thyroid tissue (not recorded which). The receptor set was obtained from a woman aged 25-40 years with Graves' hyperthyroidism. The conserved cysteine and the conserved F or W are not part of the CDR3 here.

V gene: TRBV14
J gene: TRBJ1-1
CDR3 protein: ASSQGLGPLAEAF

V gene: TRBV20-1
J gene: TRBJ2-3
CDR3 protein: SASPATSGTDTQY

V gene: TRBV20-1
J gene: TRBJ1-4
CDR3 protein: SAGTANEKLF

V gene: TRBV27
J gene: TRBJ2-3
CDR3 protein: ASSLSSPSTDTQY

V gene: TRBV9
J gene: TRBJ2-7
CDR3 protein: ASSPPTGWEQY

V gene: TRBV5-1
J gene: TRBJ2-5
CDR3 protein: ASSPSDETQY

V gene: TRBV20-1
J gene: TRBJ1-1
CDR3 protein: SGDGSYTEAF

V gene: TRBV6-5
J gene: TRBJ1-5
CDR3 protein: ASSTQGLQPQH

V gene: TRBV20-1
J gene: TRBJ1-2
CDR3 protein: SARFVGFATYGYT

V gene: TRBV5-1
J gene: TRBJ2-5
CDR3 protein: ASSSPPGETQY

V gene: TRBV20-1
J gene: TRBJ1-5
CDR3 protein: SARVDSNQPQH

V gene: TRBV28
J gene: TRBJ2-7
CDR3 protein: ASSAAGLAGVW

V gene: TRBV9
J gene: TRBJ1-5
CDR3 protein: ASSVGSGQPQH

V gene: TRBV5-5
J gene: TRBJ1-1
CDR3 protein: ASSLRDTEAF

V gene: TRBV4-3
J gene: TRBJ2-5
CDR3 protein: ASSQPSVFLETQH

V gene: TRBV6-6
J gene: TRBJ2-2
CDR3 protein: ASTSGQGFTGELF

V gene: TRBV7-6
J gene: TRBJ2-7
CDR3 protein: ASSLAGGVSYEQY

V gene: TRBV7-9
J gene: TRBJ1-3
CDR3 protein: ASSLTGIAGNTIY

V gene: TRBV7-2
J gene: TRBJ2-6
CDR3 protein: ASSWISAGANVLT

V gene: TRBV10-3
J gene: TRBJ2-1
CDR3 protein: AISGFLSSYNEQF

V gene: TRBV5-5
J gene: TRBJ1-5
CDR3 protein: ASSMADSPNQPQH

V gene: TRBV20-1
J gene: TRBJ1-1
CDR3 protein: SASRGRRAF

V gene: TRBV6-6
J gene: TRBJ1-4
CDR3 protein: ASSPPKSRRGEKLF

V gene: TRBV6-5
J gene: TRBJ2-5
CDR3 protein: ASKHQREAGAQY

V gene: TRBV25-1
J gene: TRBJ2-5
CDR3 protein: ASSEEWWETQY

V gene: TRBV30
J gene: TRBJ1-5
CDR3 protein: AWSGGLPGQPQH

V gene: TRBV7-3
J gene: TRBJ2-2
CDR3 protein: ASSWGDRELF

V gene: TRBV7-9
J gene: TRBJ2-5
CDR3 protein: ASSLAGGGETQY

V gene: TRBV15
J gene: TRBJ2-3
CDR3 protein: ATSASRGRGDTQY

V gene: TRBV10-3
J gene: TRBJ2-2
CDR3 protein: AISGLAATHTGELF

V gene: TRBV7-3
J gene: TRBJ2-3
CDR3 protein: ASSLGPSSSDTQY

V gene: TRBV5-5
J gene: TRBJ2-7
CDR3 protein: ASSVAPGTSGSWQY

V gene: TRBV11-2
J gene: TRBJ1-5
CDR3 protein: ASSSHSNQPQH

V gene: TRBV6-5
J gene: TRBJ2-2
CDR3 protein: ASRGAGVPAGELF

V gene: TRBV18
J gene: TRBJ2-7
CDR3 protein: ASSDSPSYEQY

V gene: TRBV7-2
J gene: TRBJ2-7
CDR3 protein: ASSPSVGRETYEQY

V gene: TRBV6-1
J gene: TRBJ2-5
CDR3 protein: ASSEVPTGAGETQY

V gene: TRBV10-3
J gene: TRBJ2-5
CDR3 protein: AISSGRGWETQY

V gene: TRBV7-9
J gene: TRBJ1-1
CDR3 protein: ASSTDAAHEAF

V gene: TRBV5-5
J gene: TRBJ1-1
CDR3 protein: ASSLEGFEAF

V gene: TRBV2
J gene: TRBJ2-7
CDR3 protein: ASSLTTGPSYEQY

V gene: TRBV7-9
J gene: TRBJ2-5
CDR3 protein: ASSFLAGGGETQY

V gene: TRBV10-3
J gene: TRBJ1-2
CDR3 protein: AIRAAGGDYGYT

V gene: TRBV6-5
J gene: TRBJ1-6
CDR3 protein: ASSLQGRSNSPLH

V gene: TRBV6-5
J gene: TRBJ2-7
CDR3 protein: ASSPVGVHEQY

V gene: TRBV7-2
J gene: TRBJ2-7
CDR3 protein: ASPQGSAYEQY

V gene: TRBV9
J gene: TRBJ2-7
CDR3 protein: ASSASREDEQY

V gene: TRBV24-1
J gene: TRBJ1-1
CDR3 protein: ATSVGVMPDTEAF

V gene: TRBV6-4
J gene: TRBJ2-3
CDR3 protein: ASSVTSGSTDTQY

V gene: TRBV20-1
J gene: TRBJ2-7
CDR3 protein: SARPGTSGREQY

V gene: TRBV4-2
J gene: TRBJ2-7
CDR3 protein: ASSHSWSYEQY

V gene: TRBV10-2
J gene: TRBJ2-3
CDR3 protein: ASSVVTSTDTQY

V gene: TRBV29-1
J gene: TRBJ1-1
CDR3 protein: SVVGGTGTEAF

V gene: TRBV6-5
J gene: TRBJ2-7
CDR3 protein: ASSYSQGVEY

V gene: TRBV20-1
J gene: TRBJ2-5
CDR3 protein: SHETSGGGTQY

V gene: TRBV29-1
J gene: TRBJ2-3
CDR3 protein: SVRQGTDTQY

V gene: TRBV10-3
J gene: TRBJ1-1
CDR3 protein: AIRGAGTEAF